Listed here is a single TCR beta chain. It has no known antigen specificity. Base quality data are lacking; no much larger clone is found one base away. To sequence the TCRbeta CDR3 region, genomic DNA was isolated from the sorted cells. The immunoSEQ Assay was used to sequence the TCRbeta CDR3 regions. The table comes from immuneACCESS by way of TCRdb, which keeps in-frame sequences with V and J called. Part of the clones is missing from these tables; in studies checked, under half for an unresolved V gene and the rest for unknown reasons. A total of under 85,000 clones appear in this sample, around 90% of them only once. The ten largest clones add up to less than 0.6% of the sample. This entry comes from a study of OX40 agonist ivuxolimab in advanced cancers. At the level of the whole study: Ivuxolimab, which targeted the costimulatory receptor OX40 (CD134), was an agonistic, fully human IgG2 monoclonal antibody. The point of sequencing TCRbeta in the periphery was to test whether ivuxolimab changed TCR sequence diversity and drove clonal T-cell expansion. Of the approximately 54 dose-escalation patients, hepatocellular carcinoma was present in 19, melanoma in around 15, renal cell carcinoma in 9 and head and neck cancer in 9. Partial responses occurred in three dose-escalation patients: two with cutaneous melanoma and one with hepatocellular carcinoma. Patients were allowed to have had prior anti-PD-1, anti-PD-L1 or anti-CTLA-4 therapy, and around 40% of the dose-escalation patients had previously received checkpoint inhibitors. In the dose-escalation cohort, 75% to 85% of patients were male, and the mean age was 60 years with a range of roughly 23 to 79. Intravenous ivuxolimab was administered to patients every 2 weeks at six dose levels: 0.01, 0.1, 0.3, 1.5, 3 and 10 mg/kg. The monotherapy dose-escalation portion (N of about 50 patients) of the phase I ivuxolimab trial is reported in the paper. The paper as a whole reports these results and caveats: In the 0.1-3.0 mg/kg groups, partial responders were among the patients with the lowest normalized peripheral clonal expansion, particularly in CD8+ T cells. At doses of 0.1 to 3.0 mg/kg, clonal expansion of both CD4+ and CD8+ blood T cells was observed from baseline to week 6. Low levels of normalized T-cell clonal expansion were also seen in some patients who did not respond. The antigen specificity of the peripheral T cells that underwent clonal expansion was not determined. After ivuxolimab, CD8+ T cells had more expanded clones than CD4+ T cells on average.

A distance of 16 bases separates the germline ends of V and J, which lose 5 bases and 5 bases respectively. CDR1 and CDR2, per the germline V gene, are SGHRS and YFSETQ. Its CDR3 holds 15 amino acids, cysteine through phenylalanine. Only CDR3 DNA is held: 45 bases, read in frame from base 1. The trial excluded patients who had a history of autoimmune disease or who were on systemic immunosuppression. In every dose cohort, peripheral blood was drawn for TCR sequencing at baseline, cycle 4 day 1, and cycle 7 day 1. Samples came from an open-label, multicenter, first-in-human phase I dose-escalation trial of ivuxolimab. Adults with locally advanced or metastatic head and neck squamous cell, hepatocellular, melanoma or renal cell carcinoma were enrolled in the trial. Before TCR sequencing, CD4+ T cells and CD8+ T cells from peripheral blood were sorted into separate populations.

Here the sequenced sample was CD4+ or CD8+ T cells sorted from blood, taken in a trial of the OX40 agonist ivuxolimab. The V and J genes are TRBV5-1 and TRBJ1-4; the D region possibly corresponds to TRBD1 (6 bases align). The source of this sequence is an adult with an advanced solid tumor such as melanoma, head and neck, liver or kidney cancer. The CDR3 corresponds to CASRGQTGDNEKLFF. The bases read TGCGCCAGCAGGGGCCAGACAGGCGACAATGAAAAACTGTTTTTT.